Each of the 9 T cell receptor beta chains below was sequenced from the same sample in a study of blood T cell repertoires in COVID-19. TCRdb keeps only in-frame clones here, not all; method: immunoSEQ multiplex PCR. The sample lists 150,000 to 200,000 clones, 85% occurring once. Material: peripheral blood. All receptors derive from a human donor with acute or convalescent COVID-19. The donor label of this sample is uncertain.

The rearrangement uses TRBV6-5 and TRBJ2-2; TRBD1 aligns across 9 bases. Trimming took 6 bases from V and 6 from J; bases not matched to a gene: 8. The CDR3 totals 15 residues. Germline V gene sequence: CDR1 MNHEY, CDR2 SVGAGI. The CDR3 nucleotides read TGTGCCAGCAGGGATTGGGACAGGGAGGCCGGGGAGCTGTTTTTT. This translates into CASRDWDREAGELFF.

V and J are TRBV3-1 (or the pseudogene TRBV3-2) and TRBJ1-2, with no clear D. There are 14 residues in the CDR3. Trimming took off 6 bases at V and 0 bases at J, with 11 bases between the two ends. Germline CDR1 and CDR2: LGHDT and YNNKEL (reference sequence). CDR3 in amino acids: CASSPSRANYGYTF. The CDR3 coding sequence is TGTGCCAGCAGTCCGTCGCGGGCTAACTATGGCTACACCTTC.

The V and J genes are TRBV15 and TRBJ1-5, with D uncertain. Trimming cost V 1 base and J 2 bases, with 12 bases left between them. The germline V gene encodes CDR1 LNHNV and CDR2 YYDKDF (reference sequence). The CDR3 is 16 amino acids. The CDR3 loop reads CATSRAPRTGNQPQHF. In nucleotides, the CDR3 is TGTGCCACCAGCAGAGCCCCCAGGACTGGCAATCAGCCCCAGCATTTT.

The chain recombines TRBV18 with TRBJ1-2, with D perhaps matching TRBD1 (6 bases). V dropped 4 bases and J dropped 5 bases, with 14 bases sitting between them. Germline CDR1 and CDR2: KGHSH and LQKENI. The CDR3 is 14 residues long. The CDR3 protein is CASSHGDIFYGYTF. The CDR3 coding sequence is TGTGCCAGCTCACACGGGGACATTTTTTATGGCTACACCTTC.

This clone is a singleton in its sample. The rearrangement uses TRBV12-3 or TRBV12-4 and TRBJ1-2, with D perhaps TRBD1 (6 bases). Trimming cost V 2 bases and J 8 bases, with 12 bases left between them. This CDR3 is built from 13 residues. This CDR3 is CASSLTGIRGYTF. CDR3 nucleotides: TGTGCCAGCAGTTTAACAGGGATTCGGGGCTACACCTTC.

The rearrangement uses TRBV30 and TRBJ1-6; TRBD1 might be the D (5 bases). The V gene lost 3 bases and the J gene lost 3 bases, with 15 bases spanning the gap. The length of the CDR3 is 16 residues. Germline lookup yields CDR1 GTSNPN and CDR2 SVGIG (reference sequence). DNA for the CDR3: TGTGCCTGGAGGGGTGGGGCGCAGGTCTATAATTCACCCCTCCACTTT. Translating it yields CAWRGGAQVYNSPLHF.

This clone has a single count. The chain uses TRBV5-4 and TRBJ2-5, with 10 bases fitting TRBD1. This CDR3 contains 19 residues. The trim removed 0 bases at V and 1 base at J, leaving 12 bases unmatched. The V gene's germline CDR1 is SGHNT and CDR2 YYREEE (reference sequence). As DNA, the CDR3 is TGTGCCAGCAGCTTGGGGGGACAGGGGTCCTTCGAGCTCCAAGAGACCCAGTACTTC. This gives the protein CASSLGGQGSFELQETQYF.

This clone was seen a handful of times. This chain connects TRBV13 to TRBJ1-5; 8 nucleotides match TRBD1. Germline CDR1 and CDR2: PRHDT and FYEKMQ (reference sequence). This CDR3 region has 14 residues. V shed 4 bases, J shed 5 bases, and the junction held 4 bases outside the gene matches. This CDR3 reads CASSSGQGHQPQHF. CDR3 DNA: TGTGCCAGCAGCTCAGGACAGGGCCATCAGCCCCAGCATTTT.

The rearrangement joins TRBV7-9 to TRBJ1-2; D gene ambiguous. The CDR3 consists of 12 residues. V gave up 2 bases and J gave up 2 bases, with 3 bases separating them. Germline V gene sequence: CDR1 SEHNR, CDR2 FQNEAQ (reference sequence). The CDR3 spells CASSLPNYGYTF. CDR3 sequence (DNA): TGTGCCAGCAGCTTACCAAACTATGGCTACACCTTC.